These 17 T cell receptor beta chains share one sample of origin, sequenced in a study of graft-versus-host responses after intestinal transplantation. Only in-frame clones appear in the TCRdb table, and some are missing; sequencing was by immunoSEQ multiplex PCR. The sample has some 110,000 clones; roughly 92% are singletons. Which antigens these TCRs recognize remains unknown. This specimen was unstimulated CD4+ T cells sorted from spleen or lymph node cells, taken before transplant. The receptors were sampled from a human donor who was the organ donor for an intestinal transplant.

The rearrangement links TRBV2 to TRBJ1-1; D remains ambiguous. The length of the CDR3 is 13 residues. V shed 6 bases and J shed 1 base, with 9 bases lying between them. Germline lookup yields CDR1 SNHLY and CDR2 FYNNEI. CDR3: CASRARENTEAFF. CDR3 coding DNA: TGTGCCAGCAGGGCACGTGAGAACACTGAAGCTTTCTTT.

V is TRBV6-1 and J is TRBJ1-4; 10 bases match TRBD1. Trimming removed 6 bases from V and 11 bases from J; junction bases left unmatched: 6. CDR1 and CDR2 from the germline V gene are MNHNS and SASEGT. The CDR3 runs 13 residues. The CDR3 DNA reads as TGTGCCAGCAGCTATCCGGGACAGGGGAAACTGTTTTTT. Protein: CASSYPGQGKLFF.

The chain is built from TRBV5-4 and TRBJ2-5; TRBD1 matches 11 bases. The germline V gene has CDR1 SGHNT and CDR2 YYREEE (reference sequence). V dropped 4 bases and J dropped 4; count of bases not matched to a gene: 9. The CDR3 totals 16 residues. DNA of the CDR3: TGTGCCAGCAGCCTCGGGGGACAGGGGGTACGAGAGACCCAGTACTTC. As protein: CASSLGGQGVRETQYF.

This chain joins TRBV12-5 and TRBJ2-2; possibly TRBD2 for D (5 bases). The germline gives CDR1 LGHNT, CDR2 FRNRAP. The CDR3 consists of 16 residues. V was clipped by 0 bases and J by 0 bases, with 8 bases between them. CDR3 region: CASGLVLGANTGELFF. CDR3 DNA sequence: TGTGCTAGTGGTTTGGTACTGGGAGCGAACACCGGGGAGCTGTTTTTT.

This rearrangement joins TRBV28 to TRBJ2-1; 13 bases align to TRBD2. The ends lost 6 bases at V and 6 bases at J; junction bases unmatched: 5. This CDR3 spans 15 amino acids. Germline V gene lookup returns CDR1 MDHEN and CDR2 SYDVKM. CDR3 region: CASSQGLAGANEQFF. CDR3 coding DNA: TGTGCCAGCAGCCAAGGACTAGCGGGAGCCAATGAGCAGTTCTTC.

This chain joins TRBV2 and TRBJ2-1; 7 bases align to TRBD2. With 1 base clipped from V and 0 bases from J, the junction kept 3 bases outside the gene matches. From germline, CDR1 is SNHLY and CDR2 FYNNEI. The CDR3 spans 16 residues. The CDR3 sequence is CASSEGLAASYNEQFF. CDR3 DNA: TGTGCCAGCAGTGAAGGGCTAGCGGCCTCCTACAATGAGCAGTTCTTC.

This chain uses TRBV5-8 with TRBJ1-5; 7 nucleotides agree with TRBD1. Germline CDR1 reads SGHTS; CDR2 reads YDEGEE. The CDR3 extends over 14 amino acids. The V gene end was trimmed by 3 bases and the J gene end by 9 bases; junction bases not matched to a gene: 9. CDR3 in DNA: TGTGCCAGCAGCTCTGGACAGGCCCTGTGGCCCCAGCATTTT. Translated, it gives CASSSGQALWPQHF.

V is TRBV30 and J is TRBJ2-1; D might be TRBD2 (6 bases). The ends were cut back, 5 bases at V and 0 bases at J, with 17 bases in the middle. This CDR3 comprises 16 residues. CDR1 is GTSNPN, CDR2 SVGIG, per germline (reference sequence). The CDR3 sequence is CAWGSKTSRSYNEQFF. The CDR3 nucleotides are TGTGCCTGGGGATCTAAAACTAGCCGCTCCTACAATGAGCAGTTCTTC.

CDR3 in amino acids: CASTSRSTAYGYTF. DNA of the CDR3: TGTGCCAGTACCTCTCGATCGACAGCCTATGGCTACACCTTC. V gene TRBV19 combines with J gene TRBJ1-2; D is perhaps TRBD1 (5 bases). Per germline, CDR1 LNHDA and CDR2 SQIVND (reference sequence). The CDR3 consists of 14 residues. V was trimmed by 7 bases and J by 4 bases, leaving 16 bases between them.

The gene calls are TRBV6-6 and TRBJ1-2; 8 bases align to TRBD1. This CDR3 has 14 residues. Germline values: CDR1 MNHNY, CDR2 SVGAGI (reference sequence). The V segment lost 1 base and the J segment 5 bases; nucleotides outside the gene matches: 3. The CDR3 here is CASSYLDRVYGYTF. CDR3 DNA sequence: TGTGCCAGCAGTTACTTGGACAGGGTATATGGCTACACCTTC.

The V gene is TRBV5-1, the J gene TRBJ2-1; D remains ambiguous. V lost 1 base and J lost 8, with 4 bases in between. In germline, CDR1 is SGHRS, CDR2 YFSETQ. The CDR3 loop spans 11 amino acids. The CDR3 loop is CASSLLDEQFF. The CDR3 DNA sequence: TGCGCCAGCAGCTTGTTGGATGAGCAGTTCTTC.

The chain recombines TRBV7-6 with TRBJ2-7, with D possibly TRBD2 on 5 matching bases. The CDR3 loop spans 16 amino acids. Trimming removed 2 bases at V and 4 bases at J, with 18 bases between. Germline V lookup: CDR1 SGHVS, CDR2 FNYEAQ. The CDR3 reads CASSLQTRGLNYEQYF. In nucleotides, the CDR3 is TGTGCCAGCAGCTTACAAACCCGCGGACTGAATTACGAGCAGTACTTC.

The sample holds one count of this clone. This CDR3 is also generated by other DNA sequences in the sample. The V call is TRBV11-2, the J call TRBJ2-7; 7 bases align to TRBD1. The CDR3 contains 12 residues. The V segment lost 5 bases and the J segment 4 bases; nucleotides outside the gene matches: 2. The germline V gene has CDR1 SGHAT and CDR2 FQNNGV. CDR3 sequence: CASSRQGYEQYF. Here the CDR3 DNA reads TGTGCCAGCAGCCGACAGGGTTACGAGCAGTACTTC.

The CDR3 spells CSVEGRGGADTQYF. The CDR3, as DNA: TGCAGCGTTGAGGGCAGGGGTGGGGCAGATACGCAGTATTTT. The chain uses TRBV29-1 and TRBJ2-3; maybe TRBD1 (6 bases). This CDR3 has 14 residues. V gave up 3 bases and J gave up 4 bases, with 14 bases separating them. In germline, CDR1 is SQVTM, CDR2 ANQGSEA.

V and J are TRBV18 and TRBJ2-3, with TRBD1 as a possible D gene (5 bases). Germline lookup yields CDR1 KGHSH and CDR2 LQKENI. V shed 3 bases and J shed 8 bases, with 15 bases lying between them. This CDR3 region has 14 residues. Here the CDR3 reads CASSPTTSQGTQYF. The CDR3, as DNA: TGTGCCAGCTCACCTACTACCTCGCAGGGTACGCAGTATTTT.

This clone was seen only once. The chain combines TRBV27 with TRBJ1-1; D not resolved. With 6 bases removed from V and 2 bases from J, the gap between germline ends came to 13 bases. Germline assignment: CDR1 MNHEY and CDR2 SMNVEV (reference sequence). This CDR3 has 14 amino acids. The CDR3: CASRVSRDNTEAFF. DNA for the CDR3: TGTGCCAGCAGGGTCTCCCGCGATAACACTGAAGCTTTCTTT.

The genes are TRBV11-2 and TRBJ1-1; a possible D gene is TRBD1 (6 bases). This CDR3 spans 16 amino acids. Per germline, CDR1 SGHAT and CDR2 FQNNGV. Between the trimmed V and J ends, which lost 3 bases and 0 bases, there was a span of 14 bases. The CDR3 nucleotides read TGTGCCAGCAGCTTTCAGCCCGGGACAATGAACACTGAAGCTTTCTTT. Protein sequence: CASSFQPGTMNTEAFF.